This T cell receptor (beta chain) originates from a study of cytomegalovirus exposure and HLA in healthy donors. Notes on the study in general: With later analysis, a missense DCLRE1C variant became linked to TCR beta V- and J-gene trimming.

The PCR was carried out with 60 Vbeta primers and 13 Jbeta primers. Profiling relied on immunoSEQ multiplex PCR, and the TCRdb table lists in-frame clones only, not all of them. This table holds 40,000 to 60,000 clones, around 70% found once. Germline V gene lookup returns CDR1 SEHNR and CDR2 FQNEAQ (reference sequence). The CDR3 spans 15 residues. V gave up 9 bases and J gave up 7 bases; unmatched junction bases: 10. Comments on this clone: Its antigen remains unidentified.

The TCR sequence derives from a woman between 50 and 59 years old in good health and CMV-seronegative. The source material was PBMCs. This sequence joins TRBV7-9 and TRBJ1-6; 9 bases agree with TRBD1. This chain's CDR3 is CASTDRGTNNSPLHF. CDR3 in DNA: TGTGCCAGTACGGACAGGGGCACGAACAATTCACCCCTCCACTTT.